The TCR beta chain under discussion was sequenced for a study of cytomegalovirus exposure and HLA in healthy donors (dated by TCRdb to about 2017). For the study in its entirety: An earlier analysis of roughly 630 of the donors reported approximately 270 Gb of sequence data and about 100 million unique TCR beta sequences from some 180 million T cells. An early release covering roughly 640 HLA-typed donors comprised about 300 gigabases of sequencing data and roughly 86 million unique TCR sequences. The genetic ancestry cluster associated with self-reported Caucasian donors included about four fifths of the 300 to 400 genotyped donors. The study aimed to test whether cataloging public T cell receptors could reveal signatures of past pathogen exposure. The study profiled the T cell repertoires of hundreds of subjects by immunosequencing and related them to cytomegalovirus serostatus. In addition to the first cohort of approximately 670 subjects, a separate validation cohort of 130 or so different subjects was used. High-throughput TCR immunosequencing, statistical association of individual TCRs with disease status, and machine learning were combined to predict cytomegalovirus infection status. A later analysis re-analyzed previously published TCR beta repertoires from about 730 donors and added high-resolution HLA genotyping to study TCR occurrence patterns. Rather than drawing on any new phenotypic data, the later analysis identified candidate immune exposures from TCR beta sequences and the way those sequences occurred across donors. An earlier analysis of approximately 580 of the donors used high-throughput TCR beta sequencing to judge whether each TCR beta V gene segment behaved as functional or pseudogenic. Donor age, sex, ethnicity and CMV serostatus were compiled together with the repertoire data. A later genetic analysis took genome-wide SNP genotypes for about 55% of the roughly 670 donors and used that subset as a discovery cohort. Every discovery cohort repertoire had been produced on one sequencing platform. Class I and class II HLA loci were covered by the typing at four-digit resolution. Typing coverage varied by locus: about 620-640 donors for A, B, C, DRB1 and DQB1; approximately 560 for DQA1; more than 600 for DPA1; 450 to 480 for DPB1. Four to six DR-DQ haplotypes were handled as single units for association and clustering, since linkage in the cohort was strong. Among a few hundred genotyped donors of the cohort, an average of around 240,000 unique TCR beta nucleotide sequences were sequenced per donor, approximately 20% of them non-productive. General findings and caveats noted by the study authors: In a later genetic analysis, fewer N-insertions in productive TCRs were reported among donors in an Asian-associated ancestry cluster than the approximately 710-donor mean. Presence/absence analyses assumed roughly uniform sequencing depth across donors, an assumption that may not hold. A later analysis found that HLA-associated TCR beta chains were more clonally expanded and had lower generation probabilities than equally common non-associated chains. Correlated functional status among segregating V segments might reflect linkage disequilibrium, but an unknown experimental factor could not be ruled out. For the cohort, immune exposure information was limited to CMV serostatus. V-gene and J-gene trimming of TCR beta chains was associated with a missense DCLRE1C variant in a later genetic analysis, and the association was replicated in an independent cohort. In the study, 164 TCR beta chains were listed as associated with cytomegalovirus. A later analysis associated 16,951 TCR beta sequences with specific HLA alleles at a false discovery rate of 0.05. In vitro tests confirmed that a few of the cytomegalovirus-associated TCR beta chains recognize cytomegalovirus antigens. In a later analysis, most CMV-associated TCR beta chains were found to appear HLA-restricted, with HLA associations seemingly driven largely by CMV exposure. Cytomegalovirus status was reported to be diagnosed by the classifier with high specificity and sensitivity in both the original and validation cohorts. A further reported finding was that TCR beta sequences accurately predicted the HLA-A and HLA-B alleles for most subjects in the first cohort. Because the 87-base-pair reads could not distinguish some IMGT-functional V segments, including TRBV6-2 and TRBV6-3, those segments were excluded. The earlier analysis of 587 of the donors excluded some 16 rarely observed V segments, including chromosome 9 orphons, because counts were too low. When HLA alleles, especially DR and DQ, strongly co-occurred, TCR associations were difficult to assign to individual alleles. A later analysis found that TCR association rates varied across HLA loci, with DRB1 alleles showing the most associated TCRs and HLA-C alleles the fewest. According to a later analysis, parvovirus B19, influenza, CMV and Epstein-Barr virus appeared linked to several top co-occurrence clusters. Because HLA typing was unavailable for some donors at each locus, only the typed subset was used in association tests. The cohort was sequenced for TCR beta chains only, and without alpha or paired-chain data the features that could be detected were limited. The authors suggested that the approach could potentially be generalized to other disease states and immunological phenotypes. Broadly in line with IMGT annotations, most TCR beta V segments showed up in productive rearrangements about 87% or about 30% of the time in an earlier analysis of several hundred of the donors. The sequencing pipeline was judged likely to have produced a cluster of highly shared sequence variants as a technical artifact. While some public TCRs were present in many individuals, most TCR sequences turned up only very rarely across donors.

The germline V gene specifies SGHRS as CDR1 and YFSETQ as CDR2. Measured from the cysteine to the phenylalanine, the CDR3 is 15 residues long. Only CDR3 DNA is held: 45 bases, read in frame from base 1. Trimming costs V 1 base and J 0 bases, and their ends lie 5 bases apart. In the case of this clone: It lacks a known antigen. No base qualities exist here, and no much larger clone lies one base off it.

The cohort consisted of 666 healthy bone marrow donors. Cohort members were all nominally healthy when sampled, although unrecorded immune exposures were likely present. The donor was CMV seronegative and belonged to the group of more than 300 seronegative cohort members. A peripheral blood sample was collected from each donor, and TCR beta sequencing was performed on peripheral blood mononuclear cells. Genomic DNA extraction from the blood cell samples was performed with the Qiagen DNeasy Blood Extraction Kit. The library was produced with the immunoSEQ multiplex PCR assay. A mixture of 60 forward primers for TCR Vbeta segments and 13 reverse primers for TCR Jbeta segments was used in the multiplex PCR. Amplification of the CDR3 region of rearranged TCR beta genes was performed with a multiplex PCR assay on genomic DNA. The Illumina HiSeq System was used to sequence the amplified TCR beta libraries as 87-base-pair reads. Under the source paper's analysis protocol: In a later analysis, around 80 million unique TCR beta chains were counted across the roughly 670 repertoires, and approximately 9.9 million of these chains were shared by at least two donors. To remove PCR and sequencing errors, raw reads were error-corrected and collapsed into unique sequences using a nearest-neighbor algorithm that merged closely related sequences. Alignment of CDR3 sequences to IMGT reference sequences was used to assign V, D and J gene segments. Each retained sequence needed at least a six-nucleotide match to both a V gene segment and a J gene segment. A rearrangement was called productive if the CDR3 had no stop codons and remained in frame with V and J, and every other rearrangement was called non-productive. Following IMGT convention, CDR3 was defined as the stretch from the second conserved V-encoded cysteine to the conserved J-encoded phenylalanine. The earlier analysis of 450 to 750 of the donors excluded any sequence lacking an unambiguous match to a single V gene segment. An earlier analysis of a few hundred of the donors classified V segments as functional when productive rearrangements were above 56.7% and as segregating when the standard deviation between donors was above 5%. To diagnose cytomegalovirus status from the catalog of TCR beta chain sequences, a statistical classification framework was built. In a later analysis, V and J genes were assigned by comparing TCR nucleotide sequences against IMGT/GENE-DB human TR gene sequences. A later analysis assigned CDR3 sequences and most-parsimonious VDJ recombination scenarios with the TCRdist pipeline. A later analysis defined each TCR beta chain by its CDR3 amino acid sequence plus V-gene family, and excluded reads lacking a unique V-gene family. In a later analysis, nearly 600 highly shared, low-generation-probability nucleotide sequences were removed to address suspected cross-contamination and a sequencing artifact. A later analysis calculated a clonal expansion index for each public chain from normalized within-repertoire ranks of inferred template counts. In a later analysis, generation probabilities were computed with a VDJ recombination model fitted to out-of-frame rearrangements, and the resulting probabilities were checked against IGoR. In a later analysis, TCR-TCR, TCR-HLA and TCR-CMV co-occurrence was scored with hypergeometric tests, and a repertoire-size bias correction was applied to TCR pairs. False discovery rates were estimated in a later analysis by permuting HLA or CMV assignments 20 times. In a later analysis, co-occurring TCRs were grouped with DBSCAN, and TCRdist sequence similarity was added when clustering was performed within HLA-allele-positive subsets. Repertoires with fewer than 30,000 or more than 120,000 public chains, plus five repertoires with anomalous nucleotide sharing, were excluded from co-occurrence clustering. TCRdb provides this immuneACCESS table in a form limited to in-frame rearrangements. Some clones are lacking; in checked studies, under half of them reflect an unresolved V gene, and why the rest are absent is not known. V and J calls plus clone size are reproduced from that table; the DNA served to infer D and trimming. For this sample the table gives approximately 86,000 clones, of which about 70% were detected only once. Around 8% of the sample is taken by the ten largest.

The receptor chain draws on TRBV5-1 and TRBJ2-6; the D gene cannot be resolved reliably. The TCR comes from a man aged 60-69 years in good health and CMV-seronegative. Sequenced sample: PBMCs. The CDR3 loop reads CASSLFSSGANVLTF. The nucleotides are TGCGCCAGCAGCTTGTTCTCCTCTGGGGCCAACGTCCTGACTTTC.